A single T cell receptor beta chain is shown here with its context. This specimen comes from a study of blood T cell repertoires in COVID-19. The CDR3 contains 14 residues. CDR1 and CDR2 (germline): KGHDR, SFDVKD. V dropped 11 bases and J dropped 3 bases, with 16 bases sitting between them. TCRdb's copy holds only in-frame clones and misses some; the assay was immunoSEQ multiplex PCR. The table records more than 200,000 clones, about four fifths of them present only once. The chain carries TRBV24-1 and TRBJ2-1; possibly TRBD2 for D (6 bases). The sample consisted of PBMCs or T cells enriched from blood (not recorded which). The clonotype comes from a man in his 60s who had recovered from COVID-19. CDR3 DNA: TGTGCCATACGACCCCGCGGGGACTACAATGAGCAGTTCTTC. This sequence encodes CAIRPRGDYNEQFF.